This T cell receptor beta chain emerged from a study of shared clonotypes between healthy human individuals. Across the study: Each donor contributed plates that comprised three CD4 naive, three CD4 memory, two CD8 naive and one CD8 memory. Overall study results and limits: Compared with memory subsets, naive subsets generally had larger estimated richness. Clonotype sharing among donors, it was expected, would be affected by sequencing depth.

As to this clone: Its specificity is unknown. Other DNA sequences in the same sample also yield this CDR3.

Germline CDR1 and CDR2: SGHRS and YFSETQ. The CDR3 extends over 14 amino acids. V trimming: 0 bases; J trimming: 6 bases; junction bases outside the gene matches: 3. At deep level, the assay was performed. Measured with immunoSEQ multiplex PCR; TCRdb has only the in-frame clones, and not every one. The sample contains 950,000 to 1,100,000 clones, around three quarters of which appear only once. What was sequenced was memory CD4+ T cells from PBMCs. This sample's subset: CD45RA-negative fraction. V is TRBV5-1 and J is TRBJ2-3, with 8 bases lining up with TRBD1. The receptor's source is a man between 18 and 29 years old in good health. Some clones in this sample may be carry-over from other donors' samples. CDR3 in DNA: TGCGCCAGCAGCTTGGCAGGGGGCAGGGATACGCAGTATTTT. Translation: CASSLAGGRDTQYF.